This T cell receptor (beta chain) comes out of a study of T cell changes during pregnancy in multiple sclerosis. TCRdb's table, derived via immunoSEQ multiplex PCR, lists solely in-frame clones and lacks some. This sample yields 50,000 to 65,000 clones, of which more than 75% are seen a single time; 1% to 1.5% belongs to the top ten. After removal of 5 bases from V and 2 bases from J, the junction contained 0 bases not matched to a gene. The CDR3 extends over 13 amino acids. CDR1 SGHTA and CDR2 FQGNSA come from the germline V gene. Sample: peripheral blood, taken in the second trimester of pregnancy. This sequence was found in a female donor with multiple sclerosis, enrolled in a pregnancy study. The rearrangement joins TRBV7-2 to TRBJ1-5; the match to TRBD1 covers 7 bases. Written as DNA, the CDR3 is TGTGCCAGCAGCCAGGGGGGCAATCAGCCCCAGCATTTT. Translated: CASSQGGNQPQHF.